This TCR beta chain derives from a study of blood T cell repertoires in COVID-19. Study-level information: Donors in the United States, Italy and Spain gave samples during acute or convalescent COVID-19. In each case, the material was cDNA or gDNA derived from T cells, B-cell-depleted T cells, or PBMCs.

Trimming took off 1 base at V and 4 bases at J, with 12 bases between the two ends. This CDR3 region has 14 residues. Germline values: CDR1 SGHKS, CDR2 YYEKEE (reference sequence). Profiling relied on immunoSEQ multiplex PCR, and the TCRdb table lists in-frame clones only, not all of them. Found here are about 180,000 clones, 89% of them singletons; the top ten hold roughly 2%. Specimen: peripheral blood. This receptor was taken from a man aged 18 to 29 who had recovered from COVID-19. The rearrangement joins TRBV5-5 to TRBJ2-7, with D possibly TRBD2 on 5 matching bases. This chain's CDR3 is CASSLYPSSYEQYF. CDR3 nucleotide sequence: TGTGCCAGCAGCTTGTATCCTAGCAGTTACGAGCAGTACTTC.